The 10 T cell receptor beta chains below come from one sample, sequenced in a study of cytomegalovirus exposure and HLA in healthy donors. Primers: 60 Vbeta forward and 13 Jbeta reverse. Data came from immunoSEQ multiplex PCR; TCRdb stores just in-frame clones and leaves some out. Of about 63,000 clones listed, approximately 76% were seen once; the top ten hold about 5.5%. Specimen: PBMCs. Receptor source: a middle-aged man in good health and CMV-seronegative.

In this sample, this clone turned up a few times. This chain connects TRBV19 to TRBJ1-5; TRBD1 is a possible D gene (6 bases). V was clipped by 5 bases and J by 5 bases, with 16 bases between them. Germline V gene sequence: CDR1 LNHDA, CDR2 SQIVND (reference sequence). This CDR3 has 15 residues. The CDR3 region is CASSDQGNPHQPQHF. The CDR3 DNA sequence: TGTGCCAGTAGTGACCAGGGGAACCCCCATCAGCCCCAGCATTTT.

The J gene is TRBJ2-5, the V gene TRBV2; the match to TRBD2 covers 12 bases. Germline CDR1 reads SNHLY; CDR2 reads FYNNEI. V dropped 0 bases and J dropped 4; count of bases not matched to a gene: 3. The CDR3 sequence is 16 residues long. CDR3 in DNA: TGTGCCAGCAGTGAAGCGCTAGCGGGGGGGAGAGAGACCCAGTACTTC. Translation: CASSEALAGGRETQYF.

V gene TRBV30 combines with J gene TRBJ2-3, with D possibly matching TRBD1 (6 bases). The CDR3 is 14 residues long. Trimming stripped 2 bases from V and 4 bases from J, with 13 bases between. Germline-derived CDR1 and CDR2 are GTSNPN and SVGIG (reference sequence). The CDR3 DNA reads TGTGCCTGGAGTCAGGGGCTTGGGGCAGATACGCAGTATTTT. Translating gives CAWSQGLGADTQYF.

This clone was detected once. V gene TRBV10-1 combines with J gene TRBJ1-1, with D maybe TRBD1 (5 bases). Looked up from germline, CDR1 is WNHNN and CDR2 is SYGVQD (reference sequence). This CDR3 spans 14 amino acids. The V end was cut by 1 base, the J end by 2 bases, with 8 bases between. In nucleotides, the CDR3 is TGCGCCAGCAGTGAGTGGGGCTCCAACACTGAAGCTTTCTTT. It is translated as CASSEWGSNTEAFF.

This clone was counted only a few times. This chain links TRBV27 with TRBJ2-5; TRBD1 matches at 8 bases. Unmatched junction bases numbered 5, after V lost 7 bases and J lost 4 bases. The CDR3 has 13 amino acids. Germline loops: CDR1 MNHEY, CDR2 SMNVEV (reference sequence). Here the CDR3 DNA reads TGTGCCAGCACCTCGACAGGGGTAGAGACCCAGTACTTC. Translated, it gives CASTSTGVETQYF.

This clone has just a few counts. The chain couples TRBV5-4 to TRBJ1-1; the D gene is possibly TRBD1 (5 bases). The CDR3 runs to 13 residues. Germline V gene sequence: CDR1 SGHNT, CDR2 YYREEE (reference sequence). V lost 6 bases and J 1 base, leaving 10 bases between the germline ends. The CDR3 DNA reads as TGTGCCAGCACCCCCCAGGGGAACACTGAAGCTTTCTTT. Encoded protein: CASTPQGNTEAFF.

The CDR3 region has the DNA TGTGCCAGCAGCGTGTACTTTATCGGACAGGCCTACGAGCAGTACTTC. Its translation is CASSVYFIGQAYEQYF. V gene TRBV5-6 combines with J gene TRBJ2-7, with 7 bases lining up with TRBD1. Trimming removed 4 bases from V and 2 bases from J; junction bases left unmatched: 12. This CDR3 region has 16 residues. Germline values: CDR1 SGHDT, CDR2 YYEEEE.

CDR3 residues: CAWSLGADNSPLHF. CDR3 bases: TGTGCCTGGAGTCTGGGGGCCGATAATTCACCCCTCCACTTT. The chain joins TRBV30 to TRBJ1-6, with D possibly matching TRBD1 (6 bases). Per germline, CDR1 GTSNPN and CDR2 SVGIG (reference sequence). V dropped 2 bases and J dropped 5 bases, with 10 bases sitting between them. This CDR3 has 14 residues. Filled out from reference TRBV30 and TRBJ1-6, the complete variable domain reads SQTIHQWPATLVQPVGSPLSLECTVEGTSNPNLYWYRQAAGRGLQLLFYSVGIGQISSEVPQNLSASRPQDRQFILSSKKLLLSDSGFYLCAWSLGADNSPLHFGNGTRLTVT.

This CDR3 is CASSLEAGDRVFAGELFF. For the CDR3, the DNA is TGCGCCAGCAGCTTGGAGGCCGGGGACAGGGTATTTGCCGGGGAGCTGTTTTTT. The chain combines TRBV5-1 with TRBJ2-2, with 9 bases lining up with TRBD1. Germline lookup yields CDR1 SGHRS and CDR2 YFSETQ. The trim removed 0 bases at V and 6 bases at J, leaving 12 bases unmatched. There are 18 residues in the CDR3.

In its sample, this clone was seen a few times. This rearrangement joins TRBV7-3 to TRBJ2-2; 8 bases are a match to TRBD1. This CDR3 has 15 residues. The J segment lost 4 bases and the V segment lost 5 bases, leaving 6 bases of the junction unmatched. Germline assignment: CDR1 SGHTA and CDR2 FQGTGA. This CDR3 reads CASSPGGGRTGELFF. CDR3 in DNA: TGTGCCAGCAGCCCAGGGGGCGGTCGCACCGGGGAGCTGTTTTTT.